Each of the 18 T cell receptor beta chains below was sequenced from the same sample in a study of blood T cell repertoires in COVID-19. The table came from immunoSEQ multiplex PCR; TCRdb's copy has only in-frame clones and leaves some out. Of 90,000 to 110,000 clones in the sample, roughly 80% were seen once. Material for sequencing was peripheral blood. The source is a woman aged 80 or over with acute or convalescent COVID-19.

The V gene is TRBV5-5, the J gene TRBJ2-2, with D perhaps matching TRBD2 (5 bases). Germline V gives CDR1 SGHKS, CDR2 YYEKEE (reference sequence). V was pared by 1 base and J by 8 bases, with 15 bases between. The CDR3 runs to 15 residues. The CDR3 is CASSLRVFRTGELFF. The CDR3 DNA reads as TGTGCCAGCAGCTTGCGGGTTTTTAGGACTGGGGAGCTGTTTTTT.

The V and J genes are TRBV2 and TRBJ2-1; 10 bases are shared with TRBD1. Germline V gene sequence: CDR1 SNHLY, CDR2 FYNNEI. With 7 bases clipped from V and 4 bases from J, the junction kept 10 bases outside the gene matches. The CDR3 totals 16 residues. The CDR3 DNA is TGTGCCAGCATTTTCGTCAGACAGGGGGCTTACAATGAGCAGTTCTTC. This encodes CASIFVRQGAYNEQFF.

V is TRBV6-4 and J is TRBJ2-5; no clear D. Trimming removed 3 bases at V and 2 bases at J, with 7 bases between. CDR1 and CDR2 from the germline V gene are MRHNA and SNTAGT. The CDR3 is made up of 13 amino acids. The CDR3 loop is CASSESGQETQYF. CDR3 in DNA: TGTGCCAGCAGTGAATCAGGACAAGAGACCCAGTACTTC.

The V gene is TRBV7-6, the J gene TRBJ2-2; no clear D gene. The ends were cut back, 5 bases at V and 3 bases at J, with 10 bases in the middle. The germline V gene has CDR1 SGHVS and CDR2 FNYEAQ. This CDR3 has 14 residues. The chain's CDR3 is CASSLNPDTGELFF. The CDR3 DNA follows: TGTGCCAGCAGCCTAAACCCCGACACCGGGGAGCTGTTTTTT.

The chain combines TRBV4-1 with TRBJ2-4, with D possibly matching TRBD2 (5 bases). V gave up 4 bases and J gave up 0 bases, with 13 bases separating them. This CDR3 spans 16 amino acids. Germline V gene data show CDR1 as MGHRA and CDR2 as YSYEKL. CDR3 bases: TGCGCCAGCAGCCCCTTAGCGAGTTTAGCCAAAAACATTCAGTACTTC. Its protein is CASSPLASLAKNIQYF.

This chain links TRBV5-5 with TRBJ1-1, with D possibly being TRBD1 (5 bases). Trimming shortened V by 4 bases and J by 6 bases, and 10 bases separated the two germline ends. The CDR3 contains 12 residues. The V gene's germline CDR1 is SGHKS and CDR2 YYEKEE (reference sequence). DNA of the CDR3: TGTGCCAGCAGCCGTCCGACAGCTGAAGCTTTCTTT. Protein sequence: CASSRPTAEAFF.

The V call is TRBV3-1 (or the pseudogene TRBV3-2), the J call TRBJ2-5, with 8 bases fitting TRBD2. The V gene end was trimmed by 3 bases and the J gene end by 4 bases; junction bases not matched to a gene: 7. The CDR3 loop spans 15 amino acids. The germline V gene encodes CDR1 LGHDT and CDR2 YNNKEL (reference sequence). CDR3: CASSHGIAGPETQYF. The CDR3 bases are TGTGCCAGCAGCCATGGGATAGCGGGACCAGAGACCCAGTACTTC.

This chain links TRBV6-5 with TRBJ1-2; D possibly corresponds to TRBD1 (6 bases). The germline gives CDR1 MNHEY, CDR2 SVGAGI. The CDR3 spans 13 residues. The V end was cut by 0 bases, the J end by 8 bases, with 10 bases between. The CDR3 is CASSYSGAPGYTF. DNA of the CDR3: TGTGCCAGCAGTTACTCGGGGGCGCCCGGCTACACCTTC.

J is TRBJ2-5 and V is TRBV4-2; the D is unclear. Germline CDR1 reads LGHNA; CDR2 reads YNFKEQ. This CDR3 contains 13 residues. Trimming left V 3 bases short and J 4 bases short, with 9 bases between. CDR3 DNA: TGTGCCAGCAGCCAGGTAGATGGAGAGACCCAGTACTTC. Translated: CASSQVDGETQYF.

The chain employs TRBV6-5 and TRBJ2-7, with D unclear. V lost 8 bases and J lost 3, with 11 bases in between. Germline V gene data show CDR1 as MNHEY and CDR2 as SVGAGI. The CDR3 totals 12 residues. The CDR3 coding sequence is TGTGCCAGCGGCTCTCCAGGCTACGAGCAGTACTTC. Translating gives CASGSPGYEQYF.

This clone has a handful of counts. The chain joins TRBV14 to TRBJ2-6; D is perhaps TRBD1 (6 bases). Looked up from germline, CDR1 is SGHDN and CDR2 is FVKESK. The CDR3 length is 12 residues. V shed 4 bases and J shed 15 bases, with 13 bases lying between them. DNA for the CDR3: TGTGCCAGCAGCCTAGGGACAATCGACCTGACTTTC. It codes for CASSLGTIDLTF. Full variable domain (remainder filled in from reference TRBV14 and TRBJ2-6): EAGVTQFPSHSVIEKGQTVTLRCDPISGHDNLYWYRRVMGKEIKFLLHFVKESKQDESGMPNNRFLAERTGGTYSTLKVQPAELEDSGVYFCASSLGTIDLTFGAGSRLTVL.

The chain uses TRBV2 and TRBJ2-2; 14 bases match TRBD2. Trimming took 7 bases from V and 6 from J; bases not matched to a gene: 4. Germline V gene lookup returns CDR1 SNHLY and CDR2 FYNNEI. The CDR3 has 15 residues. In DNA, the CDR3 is TGTGCCAGCATGCCGGGACTAGCGGGAGCCGGGGAGCTGTTTTTT. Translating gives CASMPGLAGAGELFF.

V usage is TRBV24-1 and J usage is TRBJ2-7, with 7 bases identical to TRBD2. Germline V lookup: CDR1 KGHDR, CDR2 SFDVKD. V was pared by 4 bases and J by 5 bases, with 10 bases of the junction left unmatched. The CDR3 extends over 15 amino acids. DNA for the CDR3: TGTGCCACCAGTGACCCCCCCCGGGGGACTAACGAGCAGTACGTC. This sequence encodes CATSDPPRGTNEQYV.

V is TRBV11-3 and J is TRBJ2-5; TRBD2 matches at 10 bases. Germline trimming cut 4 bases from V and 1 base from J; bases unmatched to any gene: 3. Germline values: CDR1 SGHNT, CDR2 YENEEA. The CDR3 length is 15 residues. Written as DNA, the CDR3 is TGTGCCAGCAGCTCGACTAGCGGGCGCCAAGAGACCCAGTACTTC. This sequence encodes CASSSTSGRQETQYF.

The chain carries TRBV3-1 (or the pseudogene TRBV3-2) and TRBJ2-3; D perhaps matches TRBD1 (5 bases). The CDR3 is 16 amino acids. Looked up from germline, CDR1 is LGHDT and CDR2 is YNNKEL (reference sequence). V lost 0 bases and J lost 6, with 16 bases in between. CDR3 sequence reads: CASSQDPGQFGDTQYF. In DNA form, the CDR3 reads TGTGCCAGCAGCCAAGACCCCGGACAATTTGGCGATACGCAGTATTTT.

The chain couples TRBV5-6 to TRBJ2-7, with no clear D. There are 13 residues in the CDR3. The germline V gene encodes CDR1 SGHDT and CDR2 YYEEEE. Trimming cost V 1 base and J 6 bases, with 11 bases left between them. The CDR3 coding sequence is TGTGCCAGCAGCTTGCGAGGAGCCGCCGAGCAGTACTTC. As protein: CASSLRGAAEQYF.

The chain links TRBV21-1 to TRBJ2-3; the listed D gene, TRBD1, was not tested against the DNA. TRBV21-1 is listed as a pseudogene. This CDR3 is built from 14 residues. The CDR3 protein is CASSIPNSTDTQYF. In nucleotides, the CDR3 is TGTGCCAGCAGCATCCCAAATAGCACAGATACGCAGTATTTT.

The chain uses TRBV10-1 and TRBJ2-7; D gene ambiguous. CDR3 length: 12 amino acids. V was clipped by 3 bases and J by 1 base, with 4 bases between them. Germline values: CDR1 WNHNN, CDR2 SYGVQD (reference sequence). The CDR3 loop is CASSDTSYEQYF. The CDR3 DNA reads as TGCGCCAGCAGTGACACATCCTACGAGCAGTACTTC.